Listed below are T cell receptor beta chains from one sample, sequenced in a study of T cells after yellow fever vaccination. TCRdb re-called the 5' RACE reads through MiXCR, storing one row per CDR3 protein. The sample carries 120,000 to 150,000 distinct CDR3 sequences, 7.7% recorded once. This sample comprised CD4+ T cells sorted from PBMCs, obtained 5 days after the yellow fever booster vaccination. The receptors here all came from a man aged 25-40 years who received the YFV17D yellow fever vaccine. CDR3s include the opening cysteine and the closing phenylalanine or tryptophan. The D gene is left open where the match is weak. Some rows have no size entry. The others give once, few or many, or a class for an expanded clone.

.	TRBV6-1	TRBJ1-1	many	TGTGCCAGCAGAGAGGGACGGGCGAACACTGAAGCTTTCTTT	CASREGRANTEAFF
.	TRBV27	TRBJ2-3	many	TGTGCCAGCAGCCCGCATAGCACAGATACGCAGTATTTT	CASSPHSTDTQYF
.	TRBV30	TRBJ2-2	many	TGTGCCTGGAGCGTCGGCAGGCGTCTCCCCCCCACCGGGGAGCTGTTTTTT	CAWSVGRRLPPTGELFF
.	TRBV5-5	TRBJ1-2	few	TGTGCCAGCAGCTTGGCGCAAGACTATGGCTACACCTTC	CASSLAQDYGYTF
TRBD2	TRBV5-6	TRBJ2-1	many	TGTGCCAGCAGCTCGGACTTGCCTAGCGGGAGCCATGAGCAGTTCTTC	CASSSDLPSGSHEQFF
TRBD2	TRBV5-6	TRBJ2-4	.	TGTGCCAGGGGCTTCGTGTGGACAGGGGGACTAGCGGGAGTCGTCAAAAACATTCAGTACTTC	CARGFVWTGGLAGVVKNIQYF
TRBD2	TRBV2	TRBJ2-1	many	TGTGCCAGCAACCTAGAGGGACTAGCCCCAAATGAGCAGTTCTTC	CASNLEGLAPNEQFF
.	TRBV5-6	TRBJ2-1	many	TGTGCCAGCAGCTTTAATTACAATGAGCAGTTCTTC	CASSFNYNEQFF
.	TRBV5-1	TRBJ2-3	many	TGCGCCAGCAGCTTGGTAGGGACTGTTAGCACAGATACGCAGTATTTT	CASSLVGTVSTDTQYF
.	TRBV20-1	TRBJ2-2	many	TGCAGTGCGAGAGGGAGTTTGACCGGGGAGCTGTTTTTT	CSARGSLTGELFF
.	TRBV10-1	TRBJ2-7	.	TGCGCCAGCACCGTATCAGGCGGACCATCCTACGAGCAGTACTTC	CASTVSGGPSYEQYF
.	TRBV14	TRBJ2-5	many	TGTGCCAGCAGCCAAGATCAAGGACAGATACAAGAGACCCAGTACTTC	CASSQDQGQIQETQYF
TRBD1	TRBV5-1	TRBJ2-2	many	TGCGCCAGCAATGGACAGGGAAATACTGTATCCGGGGAGCTGTTTTTT	CASNGQGNTVSGELFF
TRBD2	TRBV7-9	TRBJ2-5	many	TGTGCCAGCATACTAGCGGGAGTCATGGAGACCCAGTACTTC	CASILAGVMETQYF
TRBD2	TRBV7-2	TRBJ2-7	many	TGTGCCAGCAGCACGGACGGGGGGAACTACGAGCAGTACTTC	CASSTDGGNYEQYF
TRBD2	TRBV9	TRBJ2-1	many	TGTGCCAGCAGCCTAATAGCGGGGACTTCCTACAATGAGCAGTTCTTC	CASSLIAGTSYNEQFF
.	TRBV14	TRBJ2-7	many	TGTGCCAGCAGCCAAGTCAGTGTTGGCCTAATCGTCGCCGAGCAGTACTTC	CASSQVSVGLIVAEQYF
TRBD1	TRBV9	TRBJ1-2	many	TGTGCCAGCAGCCCCGGGGACAGGAATGGCTACACCTTC	CASSPGDRNGYTF
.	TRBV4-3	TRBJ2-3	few	TGCGCCAGCAGCCAAGGGATCGCGACTGCCCCCACAGATACGCAGTATTTT	CASSQGIATAPTDTQYF
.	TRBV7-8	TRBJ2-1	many	TGTGCCAGCGGAACGGCCGAGGGGGGGGGACCCCCTCTATGGAATGAGCAGTTCTTC	CASGTAEGGGPPLWNEQFF
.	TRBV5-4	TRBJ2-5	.	TGTGCCAGCAGCCCCCGGATAGGAGAGACCCAGTACTTC	CASSPRIGETQYF
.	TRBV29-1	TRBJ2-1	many	TGCAGCGGCAGGAACTACAATGAGCAGTTCTTC	CSGRNYNEQFF
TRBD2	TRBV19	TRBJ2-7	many	TGTGCCAGTTCCCGCTCGGGGGGTTCCTACGAGCAGTACTTC	CASSRSGGSYEQYF
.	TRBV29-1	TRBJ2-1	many	TGCAGCGTTGAACCAGGGCCCTACAATGAGCAGTTCTTC	CSVEPGPYNEQFF
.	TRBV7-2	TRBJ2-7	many	TGTGCCAGCAGTACCCCTACGTACTCCTACGAGCAGTACTTC	CASSTPTYSYEQYF
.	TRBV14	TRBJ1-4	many	TGTGCCAGCAGCCCACGAAAGGGACTTCCTTTGTCGGACGAAAAACTGTTTTTT	CASSPRKGLPLSDEKLFF
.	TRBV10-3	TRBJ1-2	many	TGTGCCATCAGTGGGCAGGGCAATGGCTACACCTTC	CAISGQGNGYTF
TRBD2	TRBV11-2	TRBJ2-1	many	TGTGCCAGCAGCTTAGATAAGCGGGGGCTCTACAATGAGCAGTTCTTC	CASSLDKRGLYNEQFF
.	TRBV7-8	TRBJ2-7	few	TGTGCCAGCAGCCCGGGACGGCGAGGGGGATACGAGCAGTACTTC	CASSPGRRGGYEQYF
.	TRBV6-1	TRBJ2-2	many	TGTGCCAGCAGAGTACCCACCGGGGAGCTGTTTTTT	CASRVPTGELFF
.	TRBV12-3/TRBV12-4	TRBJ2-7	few	TGTGCCAGCAGTTTAGGCTATTCCTACGAGCAGTACTTC	CASSLGYSYEQYF
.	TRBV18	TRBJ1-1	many	TGTGCCAGCTCACCGAAGCAGAACACTGAAGCTTTCTTT	CASSPKQNTEAFF
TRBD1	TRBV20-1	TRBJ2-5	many	TGCAGTGCTAGCCCTGACAGGGTGGAGACCCAGTACTTC	CSASPDRVETQYF
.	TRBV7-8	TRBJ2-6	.	TGTGCAACGAGCCACTCTGGGGCCAACGTCCTGACTTTC	CATSHSGANVLTF
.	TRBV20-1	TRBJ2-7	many	TGCAGTGCTAGAGATTCTGGGCAGGGCGAATTCTTC	CSARDSGQGEFF
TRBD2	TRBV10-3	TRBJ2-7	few	TGTGCCATGGGAGGGCTCGAGCAGTACTTC	CAMGGLEQYF
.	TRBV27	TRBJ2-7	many	TGTGCCAGCAGTTTAAGGGCGACTTACTCCTACGAGCAGTACTTC	CASSLRATYSYEQYF
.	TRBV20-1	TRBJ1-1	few	TGCAGTGCTAGAGACGACGGGGGAGCTTTCTTT	CSARDDGGAFF
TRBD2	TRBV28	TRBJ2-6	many	TGTGCCAGCAGGGTGACTAGCGCGGGATCCGGGGCCAACGTCCTGACTTTC	CASRVTSAGSGANVLTF
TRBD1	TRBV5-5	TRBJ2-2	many	TGTGCCAGCAGAACGACAGGGGTCGGCGGGGAGCTGTTTTTT	CASRTTGVGGELFF
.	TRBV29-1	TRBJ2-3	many	TGCAGCGTTGCCCCCTTTTCTAGCGCCTACACAGATACGCAGTATTTT	CSVAPFSSAYTDTQYF
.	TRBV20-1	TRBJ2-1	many	TGCAGTGCTGGGGTACCGGGACTTGTCAATGAGCAGTTCTTC	CSAGVPGLVNEQFF
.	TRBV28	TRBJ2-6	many	TGTGCCAGCAGTCGACAGCCCGGGGCCAACGTCCTGACTTTC	CASSRQPGANVLTF
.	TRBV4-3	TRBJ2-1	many	TGCGCCAGCAGCCAAGTGGCCTACAATGAGCAGTTCTTC	CASSQVAYNEQFF
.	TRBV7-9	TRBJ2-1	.	TGTGCCAGCAGCTTCGCCGGGCTGCAGCCCCACCATGAGCAGTTCTTC	CASSFAGLQPHHEQFF